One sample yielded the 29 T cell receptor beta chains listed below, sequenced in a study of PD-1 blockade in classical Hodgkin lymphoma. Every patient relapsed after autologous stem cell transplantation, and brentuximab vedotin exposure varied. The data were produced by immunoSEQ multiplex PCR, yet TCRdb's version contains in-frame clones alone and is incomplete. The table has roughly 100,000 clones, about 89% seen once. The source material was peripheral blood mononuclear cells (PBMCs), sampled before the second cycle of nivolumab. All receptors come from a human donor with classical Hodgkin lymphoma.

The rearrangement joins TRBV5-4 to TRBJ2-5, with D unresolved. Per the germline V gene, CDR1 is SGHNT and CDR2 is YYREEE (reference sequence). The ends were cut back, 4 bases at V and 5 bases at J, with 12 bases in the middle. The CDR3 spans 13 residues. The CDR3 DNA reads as TGTGCCAGCAGCCTGGGCCTAAGGGAGACCCAGTACTTC. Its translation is CASSLGLRETQYF.

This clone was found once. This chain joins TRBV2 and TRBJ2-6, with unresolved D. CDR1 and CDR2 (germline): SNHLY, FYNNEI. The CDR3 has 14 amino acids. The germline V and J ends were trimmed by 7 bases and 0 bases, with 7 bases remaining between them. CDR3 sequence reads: CASKAVSGANVLTF. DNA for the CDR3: TGTGCCAGCAAGGCAGTCTCTGGGGCCAACGTCCTGACTTTC.

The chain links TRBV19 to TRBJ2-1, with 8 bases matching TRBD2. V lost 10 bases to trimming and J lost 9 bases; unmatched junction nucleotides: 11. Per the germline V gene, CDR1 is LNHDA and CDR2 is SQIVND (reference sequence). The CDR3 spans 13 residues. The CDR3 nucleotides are TGTGCCACCGACCGGGGGGGGGCGCGTGAGCAGTTCTTC. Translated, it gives CATDRGGAREQFF.

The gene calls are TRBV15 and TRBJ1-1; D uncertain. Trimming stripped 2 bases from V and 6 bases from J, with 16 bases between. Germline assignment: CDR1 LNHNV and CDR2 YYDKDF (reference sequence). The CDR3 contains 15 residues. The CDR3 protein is CATSRRPHTGPEAFF. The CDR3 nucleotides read TGTGCCACCAGCAGACGTCCCCACACCGGACCTGAAGCTTTCTTT.

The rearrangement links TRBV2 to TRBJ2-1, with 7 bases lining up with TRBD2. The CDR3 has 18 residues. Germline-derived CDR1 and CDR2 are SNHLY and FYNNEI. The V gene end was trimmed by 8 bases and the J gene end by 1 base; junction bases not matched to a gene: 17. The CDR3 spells CASRTRLSTAGSYNEQFF. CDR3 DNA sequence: TGTGCCAGCCGCACGCGTCTTAGTACAGCGGGGTCCTACAATGAGCAGTTCTTC.

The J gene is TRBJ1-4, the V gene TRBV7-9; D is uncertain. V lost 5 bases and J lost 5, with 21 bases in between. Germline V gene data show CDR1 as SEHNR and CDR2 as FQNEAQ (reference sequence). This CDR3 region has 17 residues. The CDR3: CASSPTLGTESNEKLFF. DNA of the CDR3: TGTGCCAGCAGCCCTACTTTGGGCACAGAGTCGAATGAAAAACTGTTTTTT.

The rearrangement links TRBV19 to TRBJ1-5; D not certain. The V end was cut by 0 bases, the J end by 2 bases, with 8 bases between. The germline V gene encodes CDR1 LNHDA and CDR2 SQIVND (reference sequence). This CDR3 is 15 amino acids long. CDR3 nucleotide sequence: TGTGCCAGTAGTATAGATCCGGGCCGCAATCAGCCCCAGCATTTT. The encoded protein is CASSIDPGRNQPQHF.

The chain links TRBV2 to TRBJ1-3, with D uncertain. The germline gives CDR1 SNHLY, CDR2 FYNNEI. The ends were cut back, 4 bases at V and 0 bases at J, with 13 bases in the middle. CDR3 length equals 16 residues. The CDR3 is CASSVRGQASGNTIYF. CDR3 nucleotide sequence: TGTGCCAGCAGTGTAAGAGGCCAGGCCTCTGGAAACACCATATATTTT. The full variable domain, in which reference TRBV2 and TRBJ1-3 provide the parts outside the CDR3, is EPEVTQTPSHQVTQMGQEVILRCVPISNHLYFYWYRQILGQKVEFLVSFYNNEISEKSEIFDDQFSVERPDGSNFTLKIRSTKLEDSAMYFCASSVRGQASGNTIYFGEGSWLTVV.

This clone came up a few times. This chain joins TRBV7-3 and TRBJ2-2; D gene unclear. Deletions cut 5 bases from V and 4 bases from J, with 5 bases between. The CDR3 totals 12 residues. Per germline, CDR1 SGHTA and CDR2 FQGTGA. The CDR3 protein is CASSILTGELFF. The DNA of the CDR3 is TGTGCCAGCAGCATTCTCACCGGGGAGCTGTTTTTT.

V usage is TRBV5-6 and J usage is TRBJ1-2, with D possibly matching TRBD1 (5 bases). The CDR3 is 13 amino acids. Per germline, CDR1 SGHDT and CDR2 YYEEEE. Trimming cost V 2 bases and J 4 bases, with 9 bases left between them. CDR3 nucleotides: TGTGCCAGCAGCTTAAGGGGTGGCTATGGCTACACCTTC. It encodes CASSLRGGYGYTF. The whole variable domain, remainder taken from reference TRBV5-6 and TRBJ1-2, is DAGVTQSPTHLIKTRGQQVTLRCSPKSGHDTVSWYQQALGQGPQFIFQYYEEEERQRGNFPDRFSGHQFPNYSSELNVNALLLGDSALYLCASSLRGGYGYTFGSGTRLTVV.

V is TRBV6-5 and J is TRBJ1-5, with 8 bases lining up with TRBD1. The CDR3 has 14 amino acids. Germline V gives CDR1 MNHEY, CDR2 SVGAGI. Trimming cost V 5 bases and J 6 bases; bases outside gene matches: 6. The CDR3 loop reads CASSLGQGSQPQHF. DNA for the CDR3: TGTGCCAGCAGTCTCGGACAGGGTAGTCAGCCCCAGCATTTT.

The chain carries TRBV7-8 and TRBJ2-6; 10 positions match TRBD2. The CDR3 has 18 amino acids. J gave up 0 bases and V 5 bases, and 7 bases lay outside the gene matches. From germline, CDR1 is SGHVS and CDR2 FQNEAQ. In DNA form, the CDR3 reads TGTGCCAGCAGCACGCTAGCGGGGGCCTCCTCTGGGGCCAACGTCCTGACTTTC. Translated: CASSTLAGASSGANVLTF.

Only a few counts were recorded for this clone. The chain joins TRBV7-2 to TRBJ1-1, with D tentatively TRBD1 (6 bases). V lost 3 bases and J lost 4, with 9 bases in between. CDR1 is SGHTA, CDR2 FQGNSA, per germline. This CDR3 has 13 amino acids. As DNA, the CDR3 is TGTGCCAGCAGCTTTGGGGGCGGCACTGAAGCTTTCTTT. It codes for CASSFGGGTEAFF.

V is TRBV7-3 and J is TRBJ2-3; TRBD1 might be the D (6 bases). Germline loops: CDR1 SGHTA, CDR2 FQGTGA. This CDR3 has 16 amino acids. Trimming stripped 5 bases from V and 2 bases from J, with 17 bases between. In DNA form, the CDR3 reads TGTGCCAGCAGCCTACAGGGCTGGGGGCACACAGATACGCAGTATTTT. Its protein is CASSLQGWGHTDTQYF.

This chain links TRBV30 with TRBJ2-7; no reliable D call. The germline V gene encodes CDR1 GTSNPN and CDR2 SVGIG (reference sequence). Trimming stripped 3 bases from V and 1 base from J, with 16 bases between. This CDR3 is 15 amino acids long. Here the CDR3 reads CAWSYHIPGSYEQYF. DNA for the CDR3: TGTGCCTGGAGCTATCATATCCCTGGGTCCTACGAGCAGTACTTC.

The CDR3 loop reads CASTPPGRGTEAFF. In DNA, the CDR3 is TGTGCCAGTACCCCACCAGGGAGGGGAACTGAAGCTTTCTTT. The rearrangement joins TRBV19 to TRBJ1-1; maybe TRBD1 (5 bases). The CDR3 loop spans 14 amino acids. Trimming stripped 7 bases from V and 5 bases from J, with 17 bases between. The V gene's germline CDR1 is LNHDA and CDR2 SQIVND (reference sequence).

CDR3 DNA sequence: TGTGCCAGCAGTTACCCCGAGCAGGGAGGTGAAAAACTGTTTTTT. It codes for CASSYPEQGGEKLFF. This chain links TRBV6-5 with TRBJ1-4; TRBD1 is a possible D gene (5 bases). CDR3 length equals 15 residues. V dropped 2 bases and J dropped 7 bases, with 14 bases sitting between them. Germline CDR1 reads MNHEY; CDR2 reads SVGAGI.

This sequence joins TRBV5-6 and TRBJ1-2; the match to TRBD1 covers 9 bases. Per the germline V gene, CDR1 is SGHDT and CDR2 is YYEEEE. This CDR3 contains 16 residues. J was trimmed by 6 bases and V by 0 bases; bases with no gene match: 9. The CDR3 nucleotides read TGTGCCAGCAGCTTGGTTGGACAGGGGAGGGAAAATGGCTACACCTTC. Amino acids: CASSLVGQGRENGYTF.

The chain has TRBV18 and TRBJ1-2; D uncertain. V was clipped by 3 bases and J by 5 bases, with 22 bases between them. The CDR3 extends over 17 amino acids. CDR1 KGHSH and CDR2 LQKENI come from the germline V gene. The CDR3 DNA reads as TGTGCCAGCTCACCGCCCCCCCCGCTCAGCGGTGGTTATGGCTACACCTTC. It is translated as CASSPPPPLSGGYGYTF.

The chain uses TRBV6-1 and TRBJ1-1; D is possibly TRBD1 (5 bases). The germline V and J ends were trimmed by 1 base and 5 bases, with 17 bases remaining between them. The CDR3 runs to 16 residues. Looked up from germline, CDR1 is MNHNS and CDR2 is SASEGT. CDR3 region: CASSEGRQDGGTEAFF. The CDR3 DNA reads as TGTGCCAGCAGTGAAGGGCGGCAGGATGGGGGGACTGAAGCTTTCTTT.

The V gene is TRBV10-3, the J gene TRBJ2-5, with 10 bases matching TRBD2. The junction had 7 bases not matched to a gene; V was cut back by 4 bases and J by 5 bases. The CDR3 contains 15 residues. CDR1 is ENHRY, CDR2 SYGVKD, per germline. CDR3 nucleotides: TGTGCCATCAGTGGAGGACTAGCGGTCGGGGAGACCCAGTACTTC. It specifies CAISGGLAVGETQYF.

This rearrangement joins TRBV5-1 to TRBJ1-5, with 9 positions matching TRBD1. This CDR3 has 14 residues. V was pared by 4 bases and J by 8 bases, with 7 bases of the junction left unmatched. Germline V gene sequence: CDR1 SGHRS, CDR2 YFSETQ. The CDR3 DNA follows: TGCGCCAGCAGCCCAGGACAGGGGAGAGAGCCCCAGCATTTT. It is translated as CASSPGQGREPQHF.

This CDR3 is CASSPHRGNYGYTF. The CDR3 DNA reads TGTGCCAGCAGTCCCCACAGGGGAAACTATGGCTACACCTTC. The rearrangement links TRBV6-6 to TRBJ1-2, with 7 bases lining up with TRBD1. Germline loops: CDR1 MNHNY, CDR2 SVGAGI (reference sequence). The CDR3 loop spans 14 amino acids. J gave up 2 bases and V 5 bases, and 5 bases lay outside the gene matches.

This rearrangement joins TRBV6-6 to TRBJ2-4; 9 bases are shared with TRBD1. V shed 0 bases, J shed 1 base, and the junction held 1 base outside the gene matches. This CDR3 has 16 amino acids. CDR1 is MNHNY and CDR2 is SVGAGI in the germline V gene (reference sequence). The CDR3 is CASSYSGQGAKNIQYF. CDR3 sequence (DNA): TGTGCCAGCAGTTACTCGGGACAGGGCGCCAAAAACATTCAGTACTTC.

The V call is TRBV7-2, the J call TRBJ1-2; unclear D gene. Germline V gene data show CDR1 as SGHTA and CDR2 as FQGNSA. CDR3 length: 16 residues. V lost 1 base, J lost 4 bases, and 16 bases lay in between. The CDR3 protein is CASSLGRASTSYGYTF. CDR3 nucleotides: TGTGCCAGCAGCTTAGGACGGGCTAGCACGTCCTATGGCTACACCTTC.

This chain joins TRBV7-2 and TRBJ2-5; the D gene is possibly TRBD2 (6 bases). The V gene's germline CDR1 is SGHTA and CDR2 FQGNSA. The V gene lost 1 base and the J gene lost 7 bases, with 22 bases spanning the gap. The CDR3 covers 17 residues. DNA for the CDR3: TGTGCCAGCAGCTTAGGGGGCGGGGCGAGGCGGGGCGGGACCCAGTACTTC. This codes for CASSLGGGARRGGTQYF.

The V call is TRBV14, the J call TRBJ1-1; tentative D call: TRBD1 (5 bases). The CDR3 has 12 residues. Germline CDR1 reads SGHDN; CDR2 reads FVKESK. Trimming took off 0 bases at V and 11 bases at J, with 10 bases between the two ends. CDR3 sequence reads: CASSQDRVTAFF. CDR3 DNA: TGTGCCAGCAGCCAAGACAGGGTTACGGCTTTCTTT.

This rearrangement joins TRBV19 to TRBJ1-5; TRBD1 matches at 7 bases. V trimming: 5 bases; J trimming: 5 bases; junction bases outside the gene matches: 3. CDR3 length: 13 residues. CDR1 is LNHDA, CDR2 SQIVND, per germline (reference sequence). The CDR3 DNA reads TGTGCCAGTAGTCAAACAGGGGATCAGCCCCAGCATTTT. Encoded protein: CASSQTGDQPQHF. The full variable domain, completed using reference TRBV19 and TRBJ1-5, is DGGITQSPKYLFRKEGQNVTLSCEQNLNHDAMYWYRQDPGQGLRLIYYSQIVNDFQKGDIAEGYSVSREKKESFPLTVTSAQKNPTAFYLCASSQTGDQPQHFGDGTRLSIL.

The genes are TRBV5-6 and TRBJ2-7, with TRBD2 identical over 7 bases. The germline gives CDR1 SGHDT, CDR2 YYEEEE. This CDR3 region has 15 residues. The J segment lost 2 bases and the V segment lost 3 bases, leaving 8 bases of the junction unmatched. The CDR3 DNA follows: TGTGCCAGCAGCTGGGGGTTACGGGAGGCCTACGAGCAGTACTTC. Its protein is CASSWGLREAYEQYF.